This TCR beta chain was identified during a study of beta chain features in type 1 diabetes (dated by TCRdb to the late 2010s). Regarding the complete study: Patients and healthy donors did not differ in mean age, gender distribution, total cell number or subset yield. A total of 107,917,701 sorted cells were examined across all samples, and a strong correlation was observed between cell number per subset and RNA yield. Regulatory and stem cell-like memory subsets were obtained from only 8 patients and about 8 healthy donors, while naive and central memory subsets were obtained from all 30 or so donors. In the study, recently diagnosed type 1 diabetes patients and matched healthy donors were compared on the TCRB repertoires of their sorted circulating CD4+ T cell subsets. Points the paper makes about the study in general: At VDJ recombination sites, type 1 diabetes patients had fewer insertions and more deleted nucleotides, which implies abnormalities in thymic rearrangement. Naive, central memory and regulatory TCRB repertoires appeared to be more alike among patients than among healthy donors. Type 1 diabetes patients showed a moderate but significant shortening of TCRB CDR3 length in all four CD4+ subsets. Because cDNA rather than genomic DNA was sequenced, highly expressing activated cells could have been over-represented, although no difference in activation and CD3 levels was found between groups. Because small numbers of individuals were included in the HLA sub-analyses, any influence of HLA type on TCRB rearrangement was left unresolved. Shorter templates might have been favored by PCR, but patient and control samples were amplified and corrected together, so both groups would have been affected equally by any skew.

The entire isolated RNA was reverse transcribed using the High Capacity cDNA Reverse Transcription Kit, and thus expressed TCRB transcripts were sequenced. Deep immunoSEQ sequencing was applied to naive, central memory and regulatory T cell samples, giving an average of roughly 3.5 million total reads per sample. Sorted cells were lysed in RLT buffer and RNA was extracted with DNase-treated RNeasy Micro or Mini kits, depending on cell number. To prevent cross-contamination, each cell subset was processed individually, whereas patient and healthy donor samples were processed jointly. The immunoSEQ multiplex PCR was used to amplify TCRB sequences from cDNA, yielding 87-bp fragments that span the CDR3 region. Sequencing of the amplicons was performed on the Illumina HiSeq platform. In the paper's pipeline: Synthetic template baselines were used to correct PCR bias computationally, reads within Hamming distance 2 were collapsed together, and singletons that could not be merged were discarded. Reads were aligned against IMGT so that V, D and J genes, CDR3 length and insertions or deletions at six rearrangement sites could be assigned. Within each subset, clonotype counts were normalized to the number of sorted cells before true diversity and Gini coefficients were calculated with the tcR R package. Repertoire sharing was quantified using the overlap coefficient calculated on TCRB nucleotide sequences. TCRdb mirrors the immuneACCESS table, restricted to in-frame sequences. Some clones are absent from its copies; in checked studies, under half trace to an unresolved V gene, and the reason for the others is unknown. V and J calls and clone size are given by that table; D and trimming were obtained from the DNA. Within this sample are 300,000 to 400,000 clones, with around 9% of them counted one time only. The top ten clones comprise 1% of the sample.

Inclusive of the bounding cysteine and phenylalanine, the CDR3 is 14 residues long. Only the CDR3 region is kept as DNA, spanning 42 bases read in frame from base 1. V is clipped by 0 bases and J by 3 bases, and the sequence between their germline boundaries is 9 bases long. The germline V gene (reference sequence) specifies MNHNY as CDR1 and SVGAGI as CDR2. From each donor, a single peripheral blood sample of 90 to 150 mL on average was drawn into heparinised tubes. Naive, central memory, regulatory and stem cell-like memory CD4+ T cells were sorted on a BD FACSAria II using a panel including CD45RO, CCR7, CD25, CD127, CD95 and CD27. A purity above 95% was achieved for all sorted populations. Right away, PBMCs were isolated by Lymphoprep density gradient centrifugation and were stained directly, with no culture step. So that batch effects would be minimized, each experiment stained and sorted samples in pairs, pairing one healthy donor with one patient.

Comment on this clone: The antigen it recognizes is unknown. No base quality values were provided; no much bigger clone lies one nucleotide off.

This TCR was sampled from a man between 25 and 39 years old with type 1 diabetes. The sequence joins TRBV6-6 to TRBJ2-7; no confident D gene assignment can be made. The material sequenced was central memory CD4+ T cells from blood. The base sequence is TGTGCCAGCAGTTACTCGAACAGAGGCTACGAGCAGTACTTC. The translation is CASSYSNRGYEQYF.